One sample yielded the 13 T cell receptor beta chains listed below, sequenced in a study of cytotoxic CD8 clonotypes in ibrutinib-treated CLL. The protocol was immunoSEQ multiplex PCR, while the TCRdb copy is restricted to in-frame clones and leaves out a portion. The sample consists of 150,000 to 250,000 clones, over 60% of them appearing once. The sample consisted of PBMCs, taken after 24 months of ibrutinib treatment. The receptors stem from a human donor with chronic lymphocytic leukemia.

The sample holds a few counts of this clone. CDR3 residues: CAIKEREGIDTQYF. In nucleotides, the CDR3 is TGTGCCATCAAAGAGCGGGAGGGAATAGATACGCAGTATTTT. V usage is TRBV10-3 and J usage is TRBJ2-3, with 10 bases identical to TRBD2. Germline lookup yields CDR1 ENHRY and CDR2 SYGVKD. J was trimmed by 5 bases and V by 7 bases; bases with no gene match: 6. This CDR3 has 14 amino acids.

The chain has TRBV29-1 and TRBJ1-2; no definite D call. The CDR3 is 11 amino acids. V shed 4 bases and J shed 4 bases, with 7 bases lying between them. CDR1 is SQVTM, CDR2 ANQGSEA, per germline. CDR3 nucleotides: TGCAGCGTTGCTAGGCCCTATGGCTACACCTTC. The encoded protein is CSVARPYGYTF.

This chain links TRBV28 with TRBJ1-1; D uncertain. V shed 2 bases and J shed 0 bases, with 19 bases lying between them. CDR1 is MDHEN and CDR2 is SYDVKM in the germline V gene. The CDR3 consists of 18 residues. CDR3: CASSLLAPHRTMNTEAFF. Here the CDR3 DNA reads TGTGCCAGCAGTTTACTCGCACCCCACCGGACTATGAACACTGAAGCTTTCTTT.

The V call is TRBV13, the J call TRBJ2-7; 14 bases fit TRBD2. The CDR3 has 16 amino acids. Germline trimming cut 5 bases from V and 4 bases from J; bases unmatched to any gene: 7. Germline V gene data show CDR1 as PRHDT and CDR2 as FYEKMQ (reference sequence). CDR3 nucleotides: TGTGCCAGCAGCAGAAGGGGACTAGCGGGAGAATACGAGCAGTACTTC. Protein: CASSRRGLAGEYEQYF.

This clone came up a few times. The CDR3 here is CASSFGDRDTEAFF. The DNA of the CDR3 is TGTGCCAGCAGCTTTGGGGACAGGGACACTGAAGCTTTCTTT. The rearrangement uses TRBV27 and TRBJ1-1; TRBD1 matches at 9 bases. Germline V lookup: CDR1 MNHEY, CDR2 SMNVEV (reference sequence). The CDR3 length is 14 residues. V lost 6 bases, J lost 3 bases, and 5 bases stayed unmatched.

V is TRBV27 and J is TRBJ2-3; 7 positions match TRBD2. The CDR3 totals 15 residues. Germline CDR1 is MNHEY and CDR2 is SMNVEV (reference sequence). The V segment lost 3 bases and the J segment 3 bases; nucleotides outside the gene matches: 6. The CDR3: CASSFRARGTDTQYF. In nucleotides, the CDR3 is TGTGCCAGCAGTTTTCGGGCGCGGGGGACAGATACGCAGTATTTT.

V gene TRBV10-3 combines with J gene TRBJ2-3; 7 positions match TRBD2. The length of the CDR3 is 15 residues. V lost 0 bases to trimming and J lost 4 bases; unmatched junction nucleotides: 4. Germline V gene sequence: CDR1 ENHRY, CDR2 SYGVKD. The CDR3 region has the DNA TGTGCCATCAGTGAGTCGGGGGGGTTGTCAGATACGCAGTATTTT. Amino acids: CAISESGGLSDTQYF.

V gene TRBV10-3 combines with J gene TRBJ1-5, with 7 bases fitting TRBD1. Germline assignment: CDR1 ENHRY and CDR2 SYGVKD. The CDR3 extends over 15 amino acids. The V gene end was trimmed by 4 bases and the J gene end by 0 bases; junction bases not matched to a gene: 3. CDR3 loop: CAISGQGNSNQPQHF. DNA for the CDR3: TGTGCCATCAGTGGACAGGGAAATAGCAATCAGCCCCAGCATTTT.

V usage is TRBV5-1 and J usage is TRBJ2-5; 9 bases agree with TRBD1. V was clipped by 4 bases and J by 5 bases; unmatched bases: 9. Germline-derived CDR1 and CDR2 are SGHRS and YFSETQ. The CDR3 is made up of 15 amino acids. CDR3 residues: CASSQRDRVMETQYF. DNA of the CDR3: TGCGCCAGCAGCCAGCGGGACAGGGTGATGGAGACCCAGTACTTC.

The chain uses TRBV6-6 and TRBJ2-2; D not resolved. CDR1 and CDR2 (germline): MNHNY, SVGAGI (reference sequence). Trimming left V 4 bases short and J 7 bases short, with 4 bases between. The CDR3 totals 11 residues. The CDR3 nucleotides are TGTGCCAGCAGTTTAAACGGGGAGCTGTTTTTT. Protein product: CASSLNGELFF.

This clone has a handful of counts. The chain links TRBV30 to TRBJ1-1; D gene unclear. V dropped 1 base and J dropped 11 bases, with 14 bases sitting between them. CDR3 size: 12 residues. The germline CDR1 and CDR2 sequences are GTSNPN and SVGIG (reference sequence). DNA for the CDR3: TGTGCCTGGAGTGCTTCCAGGCCTGGGGCTTTCTTT. This encodes CAWSASRPGAFF.

The chain joins TRBV5-1 to TRBJ2-7; D gene ambiguous. Trimming took off 4 bases at V and 2 bases at J, with 16 bases between the two ends. The V gene's germline CDR1 is SGHRS and CDR2 YFSETQ. This CDR3 region has 15 residues. Written as DNA, the CDR3 is TGCGCCAGCAGCATAGTGGGGTCTTCGGCCTACGAGCAGTACTTC. This translates into CASSIVGSSAYEQYF.

This clone was observed a single time. Here the CDR3 DNA reads TGTGCCAGCAGCTTAGGTGAGGCAGCCACTGAAGCTTTCTTT. Its translation: CASSLGEAATEAFF. The chain employs TRBV11-3 and TRBJ1-1; D is ambiguous. Trimming stripped 1 base from V and 4 bases from J, with 10 bases between. CDR3 length: 14 amino acids. The germline gives CDR1 SGHNT, CDR2 YENEEA.